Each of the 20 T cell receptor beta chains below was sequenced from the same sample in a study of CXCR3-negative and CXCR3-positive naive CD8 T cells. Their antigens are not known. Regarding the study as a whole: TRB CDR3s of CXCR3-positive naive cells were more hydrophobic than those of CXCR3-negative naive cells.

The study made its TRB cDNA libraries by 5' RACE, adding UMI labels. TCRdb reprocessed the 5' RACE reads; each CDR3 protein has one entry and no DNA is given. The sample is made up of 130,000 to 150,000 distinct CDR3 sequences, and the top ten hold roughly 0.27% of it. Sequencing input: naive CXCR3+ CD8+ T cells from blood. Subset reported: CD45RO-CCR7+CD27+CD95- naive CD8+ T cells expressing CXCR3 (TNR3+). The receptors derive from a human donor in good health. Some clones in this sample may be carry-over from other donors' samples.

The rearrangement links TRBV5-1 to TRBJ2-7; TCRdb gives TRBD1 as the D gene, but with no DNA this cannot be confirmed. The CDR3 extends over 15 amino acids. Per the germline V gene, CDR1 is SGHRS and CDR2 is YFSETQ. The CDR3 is CASSLSGGAWYEQYF.

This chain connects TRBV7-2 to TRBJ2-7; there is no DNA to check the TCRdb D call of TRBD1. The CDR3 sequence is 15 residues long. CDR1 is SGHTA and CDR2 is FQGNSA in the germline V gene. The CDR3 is CASSIPGQVAYEQYF.

The CDR3 sequence is CASSHGMRGTEAFF. The chain combines TRBV7-2 with TRBJ1-1; the TCRdb call, TRBD1, lacks DNA for checking. Germline values: CDR1 SGHTA, CDR2 FQGNSA. The CDR3 extends over 14 amino acids.

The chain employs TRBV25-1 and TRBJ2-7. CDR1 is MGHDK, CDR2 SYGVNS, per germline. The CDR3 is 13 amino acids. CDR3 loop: CASSESASYEQCF.

CDR3 residues: CASSSNRGETQYF. V gene TRBV7-7 combines with J gene TRBJ2-5; without DNA, the TCRdb call of TRBD1 cannot be checked. This CDR3 spans 13 amino acids. Germline CDR1 reads SSHAT; CDR2 reads FNYEAQ (reference sequence).

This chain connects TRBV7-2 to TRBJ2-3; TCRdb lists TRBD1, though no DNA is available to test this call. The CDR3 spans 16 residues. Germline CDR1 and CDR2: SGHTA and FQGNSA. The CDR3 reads CASSSSIGGATDTQYF.

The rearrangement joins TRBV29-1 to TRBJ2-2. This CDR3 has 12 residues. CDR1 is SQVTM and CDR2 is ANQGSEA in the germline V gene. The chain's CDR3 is CSVELQTGELFF.

CDR3 in amino acids: CASSSGGGAFF. The gene calls are TRBV28 and TRBJ1-1. Germline V CDR1 and CDR2: MDHEN, SYDVKM. The CDR3 totals 11 residues.

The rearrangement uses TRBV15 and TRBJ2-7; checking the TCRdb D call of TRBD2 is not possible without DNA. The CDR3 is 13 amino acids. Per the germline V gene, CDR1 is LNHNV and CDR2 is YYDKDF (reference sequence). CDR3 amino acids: CATSRGGPGEQYF. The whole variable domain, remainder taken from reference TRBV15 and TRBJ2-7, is DAMVIQNPRYQVTQFGKPVTLSCSQTLNHNVMYWYQQKSSQAPKLLFHYYDKDFNNEADTPDNFQSRRPNTSFCFLDIRSPGLGDTAMYLCATSRGGPGEQYFGPGTRLTVT.

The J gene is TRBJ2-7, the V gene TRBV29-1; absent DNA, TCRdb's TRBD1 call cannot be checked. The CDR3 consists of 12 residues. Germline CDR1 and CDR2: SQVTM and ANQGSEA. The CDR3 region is CSGAGDSYQQYF.

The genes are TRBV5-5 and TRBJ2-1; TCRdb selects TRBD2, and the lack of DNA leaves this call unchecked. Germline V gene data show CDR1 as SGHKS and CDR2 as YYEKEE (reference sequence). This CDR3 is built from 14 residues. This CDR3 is CASSRTSGDNEQFF.

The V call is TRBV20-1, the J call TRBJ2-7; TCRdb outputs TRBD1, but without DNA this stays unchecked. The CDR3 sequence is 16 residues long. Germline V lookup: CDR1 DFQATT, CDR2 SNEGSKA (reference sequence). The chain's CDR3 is CSARPRGRESSYEQYF.

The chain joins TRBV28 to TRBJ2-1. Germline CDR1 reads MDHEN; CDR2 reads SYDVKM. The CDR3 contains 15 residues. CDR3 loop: CASNFFRTSYNEQFF.

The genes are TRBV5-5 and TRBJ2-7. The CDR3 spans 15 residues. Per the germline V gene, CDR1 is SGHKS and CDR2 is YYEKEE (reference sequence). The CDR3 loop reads CASSLEVRLSYEQYF.

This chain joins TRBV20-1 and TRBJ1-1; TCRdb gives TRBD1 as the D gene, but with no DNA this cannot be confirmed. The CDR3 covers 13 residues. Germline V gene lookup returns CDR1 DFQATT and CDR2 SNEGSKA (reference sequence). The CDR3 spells CSATHPLNTEAFF.

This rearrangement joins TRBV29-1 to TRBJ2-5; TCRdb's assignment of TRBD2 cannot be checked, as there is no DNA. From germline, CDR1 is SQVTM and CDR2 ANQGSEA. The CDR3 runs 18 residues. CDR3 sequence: CSVGRTSGGFEYQETQYF.

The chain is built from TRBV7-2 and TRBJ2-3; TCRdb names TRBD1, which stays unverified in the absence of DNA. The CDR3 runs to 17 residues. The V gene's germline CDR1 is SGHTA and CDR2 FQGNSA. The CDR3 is CASSLTAGNTRTDTQYF.

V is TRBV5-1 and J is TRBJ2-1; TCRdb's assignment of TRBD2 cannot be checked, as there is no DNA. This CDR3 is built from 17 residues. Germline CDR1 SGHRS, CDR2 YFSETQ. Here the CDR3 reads CASSPVDGTRHYNEQFF.

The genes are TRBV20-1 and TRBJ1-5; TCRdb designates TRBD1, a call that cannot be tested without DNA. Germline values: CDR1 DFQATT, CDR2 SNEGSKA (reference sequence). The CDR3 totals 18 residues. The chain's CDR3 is CSASFGQGAMISNQPQHF.

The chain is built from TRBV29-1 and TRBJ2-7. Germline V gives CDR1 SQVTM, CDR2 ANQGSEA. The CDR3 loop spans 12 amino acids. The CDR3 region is CSVQEGTYEQYF.